The present T cell receptor (beta chain) was sequenced within a study of shared clonotypes between healthy human individuals. The sample holds a few counts of this clone. This table comes from immunoSEQ multiplex PCR, and its TCRdb copy is limited to in-frame clones, with some not included. The sample lists over 95,000 clones; under 70% were seen once. This receptor was taken from a woman in her 30s in good health. The specimen was memory CD8+ T cells sorted from blood. Subset noted: CD45RO+ cells pooled with CCR7-negative TemRA cells.

Here the CDR3 reads CASSVSQGGMETQYF. For the CDR3, the DNA is TGTGCCAGCAGTGTATCTCAGGGAGGGATGGAGACCCAGTACTTC. The rearrangement uses TRBV6-1 and TRBJ2-5; 7 bases fit TRBD2. J was trimmed by 5 bases and V by 4 bases; bases with no gene match: 10. The CDR3 is made up of 15 amino acids. CDR1 is MNHNS and CDR2 is SASEGT in the germline V gene.